This T cell receptor beta chain was obtained from a study of blood T cell repertoires in COVID-19. Trimming took 7 bases from V and 0 from J; bases not matched to a gene: 13. The CDR3 runs 19 residues. Germline V gives CDR1 MNHEY, CDR2 SMNVEV (reference sequence). Profiling relied on immunoSEQ multiplex PCR, and the TCRdb table lists in-frame clones only, not all of them. The table includes more than 300,000 clones, 90% to 95% detected once. The genes are TRBV27 and TRBJ1-6; the match to TRBD1 covers 9 bases. Material for sequencing was PBMCs or T cells enriched from blood (not recorded which). The receptor's source is a woman in her forties who had been exposed to COVID-19. This CDR3 is CASTRGGTGYYSYNSPLHF. CDR3 DNA: TGTGCCAGCACGCGCGGCGGGACAGGGTATTACTCCTATAATTCACCCCTCCACTTT.